The 3 T cell receptor beta chains reported below all come from one sample, sequenced in a study of blood T cell repertoires in COVID-19. Some clones are missing from TCRdb's copy, which holds only in-frame ones; the method was immunoSEQ multiplex PCR. The data contain 380,000 or so clones, 85% to 90% of them singletons. Sequencing input: PBMCs or T cells enriched from blood (not recorded which). The source of these receptors is a woman in her thirties with acute COVID-19.

The gene calls are TRBV6-5 and TRBJ1-2; TRBD1 aligns across 7 bases. J gave up 8 bases and V 0 bases, and 9 bases lay outside the gene matches. Germline CDR1 and CDR2: MNHEY and SVGAGI. This CDR3 region has 15 residues. Written as DNA, the CDR3 is TGTGCCAGCAGTTACTCGAAAGGGACAGATATGGGCTACACCTTC. Residues: CASSYSKGTDMGYTF.

The rearrangement links TRBV12-5 to TRBJ2-7; D is perhaps TRBD1 (6 bases). Trimming shortened V by 7 bases and J by 1 base, and 17 bases separated the two germline ends. Looked up from germline, CDR1 is LGHNT and CDR2 is FRNRAP. The CDR3 runs 15 residues. The CDR3 reads CASAHIRDISYEQYF. CDR3 DNA: TGTGCTAGTGCCCACATCCGGGACATTTCCTACGAGCAGTACTTC.

The J gene is TRBJ2-3, the V gene TRBV11-3, with TRBD2 matching over 9 bases. CDR1 is SGHNT, CDR2 YENEEA, per germline. CDR3 length equals 15 residues. V gave up 5 bases and J gave up 1 base; unmatched junction bases: 4. CDR3 amino acids: CASSQRGAGTDTQYF. CDR3 bases: TGTGCCAGCAGCCAGCGGGGGGCAGGCACAGATACGCAGTATTTT. Full variable domain (remainder filled in from reference TRBV11-3 and TRBJ2-3): EAGVVQSPRYKIIEKKQPVAFWCNPISGHNTLYWYLQNLGQGPELLIRYENEEAVDDSQLPKDRFSAERLKGVDSTLKIQPAELGDSAVYLCASSQRGAGTDTQYFGPGTRLTVL.